A single sample gave rise to the 30 T cell receptor beta chains below, sequenced in a study of blood T cell repertoires in COVID-19. Only in-frame clones appear in the TCRdb table, and some are missing; sequencing was by immunoSEQ multiplex PCR. The profile covers under 400,000 clones, with around 87% appearing a single time and about 10% taken by the ten largest. The sequencing input was peripheral blood. These receptors all stem from a woman under 40 with COVID-19, enrolled during active disease.

The J gene is TRBJ2-3, the V gene TRBV30; 10 nucleotides match TRBD2. Losses at the gene ends were 3 bases for V and 0 bases for J; bases not matched to a gene: 0. The germline V gene has CDR1 GTSNPN and CDR2 SVGIG (reference sequence). The CDR3 consists of 14 residues. DNA for the CDR3: TGTGCCTGGAGGACTAGCGGGAGCACAGATACGCAGTATTTT. The encoded protein is CAWRTSGSTDTQYF.

The chain is built from TRBV25-1 and TRBJ2-4; 7 nucleotides agree with TRBD2. The V gene's germline CDR1 is MGHDK and CDR2 SYGVNS. After removal of 1 base from V and 1 base from J, the junction contained 4 bases not matched to a gene. The CDR3 runs 16 residues. CDR3: CASSEWGGVAKNIQYF. CDR3 DNA: TGTGCCAGCAGTGAATGGGGGGGAGTCGCCAAAAACATTCAGTACTTC. The whole variable domain, filled in from reference TRBV25-1 and TRBJ2-4, reads EADIYQTPRYLVIGTGKKITLECSQTMGHDKMYWYQQDPGMELHLIHYSYGVNSTEKGDLSSESTVSRIRTEHFPLTLESARPSHTSQYLCASSEWGGVAKNIQYFGAGTRLSVL.

The chain employs TRBV28 and TRBJ2-6; 9 nucleotides align to TRBD1. Per the germline V gene, CDR1 is MDHEN and CDR2 is SYDVKM. Germline trimming cut 8 bases from V and 2 bases from J; bases unmatched to any gene: 4. The CDR3 has 15 residues. CDR3 sequence reads: CASRTGGAGANVLTF. The CDR3, as DNA: TGTGCCAGCCGAACAGGGGGCGCTGGGGCCAACGTCCTGACTTTC.

This clone occurred a few times. This chain connects TRBV28 to TRBJ1-5, with TRBD1 matching 8 bases. Germline assignment: CDR1 MDHEN and CDR2 SYDVKM. The CDR3 contains 13 residues. V lost 7 bases, J lost 6 bases, and 5 bases stayed unmatched. CDR3: CASTGRGRQPQHF. For the CDR3, the DNA is TGTGCCAGCACCGGCAGGGGGCGTCAGCCCCAGCATTTT. The whole variable domain, filled in from reference TRBV28 and TRBJ1-5, reads DVKVTQSSRYLVKRTGEKVFLECVQDMDHENMFWYRQDPGLGLRLIYFSYDVKMKEKGDIPEGYSVSREKKERFSLILESASTNQTSMYLCASTGRGRQPQHFGDGTRLSIL.

The V and J genes are TRBV29-1 and TRBJ2-1, with D possibly being TRBD2 (5 bases). V lost 8 bases, J lost 2 bases, and 13 bases lay in between. CDR1 is SQVTM and CDR2 is ANQGSEA in the germline V gene. This CDR3 comprises 13 residues. CDR3 residues: CSSEGQAYNEQFF. The CDR3 bases are TGCAGCTCCGAGGGTCAAGCCTACAATGAGCAGTTCTTC.

The genes are TRBV15 and TRBJ1-1; D not resolved. This CDR3 region has 13 residues. The germline gives CDR1 LNHNV, CDR2 YYDKDF (reference sequence). V gave up 3 bases and J gave up 3 bases, with 8 bases separating them. Here the CDR3 reads CATSRAPYTEAFF. CDR3 DNA sequence: TGTGCCACCAGCAGGGCCCCGTACACTGAAGCTTTCTTT.

The rearrangement links TRBV19 to TRBJ2-1, with D maybe TRBD2 (5 bases). The V end was cut by 2 bases, the J end by 9 bases, with 17 bases between. Germline loops: CDR1 LNHDA, CDR2 SQIVND (reference sequence). CDR3 length equals 15 residues. The CDR3 DNA sequence: TGTGCCAGTAGTATAAGCCGGGCTGCGGCGGGTGAGCAGTTCTTC. Protein product: CASSISRAAAGEQFF. Filled out from reference TRBV19 and TRBJ2-1, the complete variable domain reads DGGITQSPKYLFRKEGQNVTLSCEQNLNHDAMYWYRQDPGQGLRLIYYSQIVNDFQKGDIAEGYSVSREKKESFPLTVTSAQKNPTAFYLCASSISRAAAGEQFFGPGTRLTVL.

The rearrangement links TRBV28 to TRBJ1-4, with 8 bases aligning to TRBD1. The germline CDR1 and CDR2 sequences are MDHEN and SYDVKM. The length of the CDR3 is 15 residues. Trimming removed 4 bases from V and 8 bases from J; junction bases left unmatched: 9. The CDR3 DNA reads as TGTGCCAGCAGTTACACACAGGGGGGAGACGAAAAACTGTTTTTT. It specifies CASSYTQGGDEKLFF.

The chain joins TRBV10-1 to TRBJ2-7; 9 bases line up with TRBD1. The J segment lost 0 bases and the V segment lost 0 bases, leaving 0 bases of the junction unmatched. Germline CDR1 and CDR2: WNHNN and SYGVQD (reference sequence). The CDR3 consists of 15 residues. This CDR3 reads CASSESTGGSYEQYF. CDR3 bases: TGCGCCAGCAGTGAGTCGACAGGGGGCTCCTACGAGCAGTACTTC.

CDR3 coding DNA: TGTGCCAGCAGCCAAGATGCTAGCGGGAGTGGAGATACGCAGTATTTT. Translation gives CASSQDASGSGDTQYF. The chain links TRBV4-2 to TRBJ2-3; TRBD2 aligns across 10 bases. The V and J ends lost 0 bases and 5 bases, in that order; junction bases with no gene match: 5. Germline-derived CDR1 and CDR2 are LGHNA and YNFKEQ. This CDR3 comprises 16 residues.

CDR3 bases: TGTGCCAGCAGTGAAGCCTGGAACACCGGGGAGCTGTTTTTT. The encoded protein is CASSEAWNTGELFF. The rearrangement joins TRBV6-1 to TRBJ2-2; no clear D gene. The germline gives CDR1 MNHNS, CDR2 SASEGT. V lost 0 bases to trimming and J lost 1 base, with 3 bases between them. This CDR3 has 14 amino acids.

The V gene is TRBV5-4, the J gene TRBJ2-7, with no clear D. The germline V gene encodes CDR1 SGHNT and CDR2 YYREEE (reference sequence). This CDR3 contains 10 residues. With 10 bases removed from V and 2 bases from J, the gap between germline ends came to 7 bases. Written as DNA, the CDR3 is TGTGCCTTCGCGGCCTACGAGCAGTACTTC. This codes for CAFAAYEQYF.

The gene calls are TRBV5-1 and TRBJ1-1; 8 bases match TRBD1. Germline V gene sequence: CDR1 SGHRS, CDR2 YFSETQ. Trimming removed 3 bases from V and 0 bases from J; junction bases left unmatched: 7. There are 16 residues in the CDR3. DNA for the CDR3: TGCGCCAGCAGCTCTACAGGGGGTTGGTTGAACACTGAAGCTTTCTTT. Translating gives CASSSTGGWLNTEAFF.

Written as DNA, the CDR3 is TGTGCCAGCAGCTCGCCGCTAGCCCTATCCGACGAGCAGTACTTC. It specifies CASSSPLALSDEQYF. The chain carries TRBV11-1 and TRBJ2-7, with a weak D call TRBD2 (5 bases). Trimming stripped 4 bases from V and 5 bases from J, with 18 bases between. CDR3 length: 15 residues. Germline V lookup: CDR1 SGHAT, CDR2 FQDESV (reference sequence).

The V gene is TRBV11-3, the J gene TRBJ2-3, with D perhaps matching TRBD1 (6 bases). Trimming removed 3 bases at V and 0 bases at J, with 7 bases between. Germline lookup yields CDR1 SGHNT and CDR2 YENEEA. This CDR3 has 14 residues. The CDR3 region has the DNA TGTGCCAGCAGCTTCAGGGGAAGCACAGATACGCAGTATTTT. This translates into CASSFRGSTDTQYF.

The gene calls are TRBV19 and TRBJ1-5; D not certain. CDR1 LNHDA and CDR2 SQIVND come from the germline V gene (reference sequence). The CDR3 covers 13 residues. The V end was cut by 4 bases, the J end by 3 bases, with 7 bases between. Here the CDR3 DNA reads TGTGCCAGTAGTAGACTGATCAATCAGCCCCAGCATTTT. Its translation: CASSRLINQPQHF.

The chain recombines TRBV2 with TRBJ2-3, with D tentatively TRBD1 (6 bases). The V gene's germline CDR1 is SNHLY and CDR2 FYNNEI. V shed 6 bases and J shed 2 bases, with 15 bases lying between them. The length of the CDR3 is 15 residues. The CDR3 DNA follows: TGTGCCAGCAGCCCGACAGGAGTTGTCACAGATACGCAGTATTTT. It translates to CASSPTGVVTDTQYF.

V gene TRBV19 combines with J gene TRBJ1-3, with 9 bases aligning to TRBD1. The V and J ends lost 5 bases and 4 bases, in that order; junction bases with no gene match: 6. The CDR3 spans 15 residues. The germline V gene has CDR1 LNHDA and CDR2 SQIVND (reference sequence). This CDR3 reads CASSLGTGRGNTIYF. The CDR3 nucleotides are TGTGCCAGTAGTCTTGGGACAGGGCGAGGAAACACCATATATTTT.

The chain joins TRBV15 to TRBJ1-5; TRBD1 aligns across 9 bases. The CDR3 extends over 18 amino acids. Trimming at V came to 0 bases and at J to 3 bases, leaving 9 bases not matched to a gene. Germline V CDR1 and CDR2: LNHNV, YYDKDF (reference sequence). The DNA of the CDR3 is TGTGCCACCAGCAGAGATTTACGGACAGGGGTGAACAATCAGCCCCAGCATTTT. Protein sequence: CATSRDLRTGVNNQPQHF.

The chain links TRBV5-1 to TRBJ2-3, with D perhaps TRBD2 (6 bases). CDR1 SGHRS and CDR2 YFSETQ come from the germline V gene. The germline V and J ends were trimmed by 1 base and 4 bases, with 10 bases remaining between them. This CDR3 region has 14 residues. The CDR3 loop reads CASSLSGYSDTQYF. The CDR3 nucleotides are TGCGCCAGCAGCTTGAGCGGGTACTCAGATACGCAGTATTTT.

The sample holds a few counts of this clone. V is TRBV19 and J is TRBJ2-2; 9 bases map to TRBD2. The CDR3 loop spans 15 amino acids. Germline trimming cut 7 bases from V and 7 bases from J; bases unmatched to any gene: 10. Germline V CDR1 and CDR2: LNHDA, SQIVND (reference sequence). CDR3 sequence: CASTSLAGMNGELFF. The CDR3 DNA follows: TGTGCCAGTACGTCCCTAGCGGGAATGAACGGGGAGCTGTTTTTT. The variable domain in full, completed from reference TRBV19 and TRBJ2-2, reads DGGITQSPKYLFRKEGQNVTLSCEQNLNHDAMYWYRQDPGQGLRLIYYSQIVNDFQKGDIAEGYSVSREKKESFPLTVTSAQKNPTAFYLCASTSLAGMNGELFFGEGSRLTVL.

This chain links TRBV24-1 with TRBJ2-7; 8 nucleotides agree with TRBD1. CDR3 size: 15 residues. CDR1 is KGHDR and CDR2 is SFDVKD in the germline V gene. The trim removed 2 bases at V and 7 bases at J, leaving 9 bases unmatched. CDR3 sequence (DNA): TGTGCCACCAGTGATTCCGGGACAGGCCGCTGGGAGCAGTACTTC. Its protein product is CATSDSGTGRWEQYF.

The J gene is TRBJ1-1, the V gene TRBV28; D is ambiguous. Trimming stripped 2 bases from V and 7 bases from J, with 8 bases between. Looked up from germline, CDR1 is MDHEN and CDR2 is SYDVKM. This CDR3 has 12 residues. The CDR3 DNA follows: TGTGCCAGCAGTTTACTAGGATATGAAGCTTTCTTT. Its translation: CASSLLGYEAFF.

The CDR3 protein is CASSSRAGQTQYF. CDR3 nucleotides: TGTGCCAGCAGTTCCCGGGCGGGGCAGACCCAGTACTTC. The genes are TRBV7-2 and TRBJ2-5, with D possibly matching TRBD2 (6 bases). Trimming removed 6 bases at V and 6 bases at J, with 14 bases between. The germline V gene encodes CDR1 SGHTA and CDR2 FQGNSA. The CDR3 covers 13 residues.

V usage is TRBV7-9 and J usage is TRBJ1-5; D remains ambiguous. The CDR3 totals 14 residues. Germline V gives CDR1 SEHNR, CDR2 FQNEAQ (reference sequence). Trimming pared 5 bases from V and 4 bases from J, leaving 12 bases between. CDR3 bases: TGTGCCAGCAGCGGTTACAGAAATAATCAGCCCCAGCATTTT. Translating it yields CASSGYRNNQPQHF.

The chain links TRBV2 to TRBJ1-2; TRBD1 aligns across 9 bases. CDR3 length equals 14 residues. V was pared by 4 bases and J by 5 bases, with 5 bases of the junction left unmatched. CDR1 SNHLY and CDR2 FYNNEI come from the germline V gene. Written as DNA, the CDR3 is TGTGCCAGCAGTGTACAGGGGGCGGGGTATGGCTACACCTTC. Encoded protein: CASSVQGAGYGYTF.

The chain recombines TRBV2 with TRBJ2-7, with TRBD2 identical over 12 bases. Trimming removed 6 bases from V and 12 bases from J; junction bases left unmatched: 15. Germline V gives CDR1 SNHLY, CDR2 FYNNEI. The CDR3 has 15 amino acids. The CDR3 DNA follows: TGTGCCAGCAGGAGCCTAGCGGGAGGGATCTACGAGGGGTACTTC. Amino acids: CASRSLAGGIYEGYF.

The V gene is TRBV10-3, the J gene TRBJ2-3, with D possibly matching TRBD1 (6 bases). The CDR3 totals 13 residues. Looked up from germline, CDR1 is ENHRY and CDR2 is SYGVKD. Trimming removed 6 bases at V and 2 bases at J, with 9 bases between. The CDR3: CAIRGDNTDTQYF. The CDR3 DNA reads as TGTGCCATCAGGGGGGACAACACAGATACGCAGTATTTT.

In this sample, this clone turned up once. The rearrangement links TRBV2 to TRBJ1-1; 8 bases are a match to TRBD1. This CDR3 region has 15 residues. Trimming at V came to 10 bases and at J to 5 bases, leaving 15 bases not matched to a gene. The germline gives CDR1 SNHLY, CDR2 FYNNEI. The CDR3 DNA is TGTGCCACCCGAGGGGCAGGGGGCGAGGGGACTGAAGCTTTCTTT. Translated: CATRGAGGEGTEAFF.

This chain uses TRBV30 with TRBJ1-1; 8 bases are shared with TRBD1. J gave up 3 bases and V 4 bases, and 4 bases lay outside the gene matches. CDR3 size: 13 residues. Germline V CDR1 and CDR2: GTSNPN, SVGIG (reference sequence). DNA of the CDR3: TGTGCCTGGAACAGGGGGAGGGACACTGAAGCTTTCTTT. This translates into CAWNRGRDTEAFF.